This TCR beta chain was identified during a study of cytomegalovirus exposure and HLA in healthy donors. In the study overall: In a later analysis, it was reported that the roughly 120 validation repertoires had been produced on the same platform as the 700 or so repertoires belonging to the first cohort. Findings and caveats of the study: Subsequent analysis revealed that first-cohort TCR clusters tended to co-occur in the 130 or so validation repertoires. Reports indicated that the classifier achieved high specificity and sensitivity in diagnosing cytomegalovirus status. In vitro experiments confirmed that three CMV-associated chains were specific for CMV antigens.

The CDR3 sequence is 13 residues long. Trimming stripped 3 bases from V and 4 bases from J, with 10 bases between. Germline lookup yields CDR1 SGHVS and CDR2 FQNEAQ. To note about this clone: The antigen is unknown.

Produced via immunoSEQ multiplex PCR; TCRdb's table is partial and in-frame only. The table includes some 130,000 clones, about nine tenths detected once. The rearrangement uses TRBV7-8 and TRBJ2-7; D remains unclear. Sample: PBMCs. The sequence was collected from a man aged 25 to 40 in good health and CMV-seronegative. CDR3 amino acids: CASSLQNTYEQYF. In DNA form, the CDR3 reads TGTGCCAGCAGCTTGCAGAATACGTACGAGCAGTACTTC.